This T cell receptor beta chain was profiled in a study of cytomegalovirus exposure and HLA in healthy donors. Everyone who donated was a healthy bone marrow donor. The CDR3 loop spans 12 amino acids. Looked up from germline, CDR1 is SGHDN and CDR2 is FVKESK. V gave up 1 base and J gave up 6 bases, with 7 bases separating them. This clone showed up just a few times. The PCR used 60 Vbeta and 13 Jbeta primers. Data came from immunoSEQ multiplex PCR; TCRdb stores just in-frame clones and leaves some out. The repertoire holds about 85,000 clones, with around 69% as singletons. The J gene is TRBJ2-7, the V gene TRBV14; tentatively, D is TRBD1 (5 bases). The specimen sequenced was PBMCs. The sequence was collected from a young man in good health and CMV-seronegative. The CDR3 spells CASSQAGFEQYF. The DNA for the CDR3 is TGTGCCAGCAGCCAAGCAGGGTTCGAGCAGTACTTC.